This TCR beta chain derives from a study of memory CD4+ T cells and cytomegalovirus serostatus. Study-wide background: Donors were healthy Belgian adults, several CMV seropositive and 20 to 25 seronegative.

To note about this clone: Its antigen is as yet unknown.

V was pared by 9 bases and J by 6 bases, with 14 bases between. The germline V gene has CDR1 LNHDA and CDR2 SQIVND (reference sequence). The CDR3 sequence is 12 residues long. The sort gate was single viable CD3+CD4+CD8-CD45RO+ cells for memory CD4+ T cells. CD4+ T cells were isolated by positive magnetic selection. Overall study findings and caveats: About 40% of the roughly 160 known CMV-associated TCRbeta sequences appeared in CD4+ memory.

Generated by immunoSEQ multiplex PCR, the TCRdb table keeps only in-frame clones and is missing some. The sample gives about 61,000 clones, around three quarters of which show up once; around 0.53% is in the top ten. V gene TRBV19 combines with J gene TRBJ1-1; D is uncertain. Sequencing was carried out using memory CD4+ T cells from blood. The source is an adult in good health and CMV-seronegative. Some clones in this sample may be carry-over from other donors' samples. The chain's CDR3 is CARLQAGAEAFF. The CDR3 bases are TGTGCCAGGCTCCAGGCTGGGGCTGAAGCTTTCTTT.